This entry concerns a single T cell receptor (beta chain). V shed 5 bases and J 11 bases; nucleotides not matched to a gene: 9. The CDR3 totals 13 residues. Germline loops: CDR1 MNHNS, CDR2 SASEGT. The time point is: pre-treatment sample, taken before nivolumab and TIL therapy. The tumor samples were excised metastases, mostly pleural nodules or supraclavicular lymph nodes. Adults with stage 4 NSCLC were enrolled in a phase I trial. The sample comes from a study of TIL therapy for anti-PD-1-resistant metastatic lung cancer. This was the immunoSEQ v3 assay. The protocol was immunoSEQ multiplex PCR, while the TCRdb copy is restricted to in-frame clones and leaves out a portion. The sample carries 45,000 to 60,000 clones, 55% to 75% recorded once.

The V and J genes are TRBV6-1 and TRBJ1-5; 7 bases are a match to TRBD1. The TCR was taken from a person aged 25 to 85 with non-small cell lung cancer. Source: tumor tissue, taken at baseline. The CDR3 nucleotides are TGTGCCAGCAGTACCGACAGGGAAGTCTCCCAGCATTTT. Its protein product is CASSTDREVSQHF.